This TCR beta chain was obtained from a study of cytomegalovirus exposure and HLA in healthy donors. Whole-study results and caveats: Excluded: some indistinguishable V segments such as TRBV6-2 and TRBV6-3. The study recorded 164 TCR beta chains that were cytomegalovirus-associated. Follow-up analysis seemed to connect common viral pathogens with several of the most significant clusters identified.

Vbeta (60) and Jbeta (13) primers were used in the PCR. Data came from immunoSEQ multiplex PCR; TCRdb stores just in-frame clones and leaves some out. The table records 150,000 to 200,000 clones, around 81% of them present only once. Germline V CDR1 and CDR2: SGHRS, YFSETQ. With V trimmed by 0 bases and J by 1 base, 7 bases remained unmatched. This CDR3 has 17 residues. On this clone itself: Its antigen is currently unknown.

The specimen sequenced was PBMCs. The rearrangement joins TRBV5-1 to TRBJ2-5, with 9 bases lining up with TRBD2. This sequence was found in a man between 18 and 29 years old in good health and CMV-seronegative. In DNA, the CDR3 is TGCGCCAGCAGCTTGGGCTGGGCTAGCGGGGCCCAAGAGACCCAGTACTTC. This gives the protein CASSLGWASGAQETQYF.